Below are 9 T cell receptor beta chains sequenced from a single sample in a study of cytomegalovirus exposure and HLA in healthy donors. Method: immunoSEQ multiplex PCR; TCRdb's copy keeps in-frame clones and lacks some. The table records roughly 70,000 clones, 70% to 90% of them present only once. The sample comprised PBMCs. Receptor source: a man between 25 and 39 years old in good health and CMV-seronegative.

This clone came up once. This sequence joins TRBV28 and TRBJ2-7, with 9 bases lining up with TRBD1. In germline, CDR1 is MDHEN, CDR2 SYDVKM. V lost 7 bases and J lost 1; bases outside the gene matches: 8. This CDR3 is 15 amino acids long. CDR3 DNA: TGTGCCAGCACCGGGGACAGGGAGCTTTCCTACGAGCAGTACTTC. It is translated as CASTGDRELSYEQYF.

This sequence joins TRBV28 and TRBJ2-5, with 7 bases aligning to TRBD2. Germline V gene data show CDR1 as MDHEN and CDR2 as SYDVKM. This CDR3 has 18 residues. The junction had 17 bases not matched to a gene; V was cut back by 3 bases and J by 4 bases. This CDR3 is CASSLVGSGREMSETQYF. CDR3 DNA: TGTGCCAGCAGTTTGGTTGGGTCGGGGCGGGAGATGTCAGAGACCCAGTACTTC.

A remark on this clone: This sample includes further DNA sequences coding for the same CDR3. The rearrangement links TRBV27 to TRBJ2-1; D gene uncertain. Trimming removed 3 bases from V and 3 bases from J, with 6 bases in between. Germline V gene data show CDR1 as MNHEY and CDR2 as SMNVEV (reference sequence). This CDR3 is built from 13 residues. The CDR3 DNA sequence: TGTGCCAGCAGTTTGGGCCGCTACAATGAGCAGTTCTTC. It translates to CASSLGRYNEQFF.

The rearrangement uses TRBV7-9 and TRBJ1-4; 7 bases are shared with TRBD1. The V and J ends lost 1 base and 0 bases, in that order; junction bases with no gene match: 8. This CDR3 has 18 residues. The V gene's germline CDR1 is SEHNR and CDR2 FQNEAQ (reference sequence). CDR3 nucleotide sequence: TGTGCCAGCAGCTTAGTGGGGACAGCGCCCGCAACTAATGAAAAACTGTTTTTT. Its protein product is CASSLVGTAPATNEKLFF.

The chain is built from TRBV4-1 and TRBJ1-1; D is unclear. The CDR3 extends over 17 amino acids. V lost 4 bases and J 1 base, leaving 19 bases between the germline ends. Germline V lookup: CDR1 MGHRA, CDR2 YSYEKL. In DNA form, the CDR3 reads TGCGCCAGCAGCCCTATATCCGTTGGGCCGCCGAACACTGAAGCTTTCTTT. Amino acid sequence: CASSPISVGPPNTEAFF.

The V and J genes are TRBV29-1 and TRBJ2-7, with TRBD2 as a possible D gene (5 bases). The CDR3 runs 14 residues. In germline, CDR1 is SQVTM, CDR2 ANQGSEA. V was trimmed by 6 bases and J by 6 bases, leaving 21 bases between them. CDR3 sequence reads: CSVVVFGEIGEQYF. The CDR3 bases are TGCAGCGTGGTGGTGTTCGGGGAAATCGGCGAGCAGTACTTC.

In DNA, the CDR3 is TGTGCCAGCAGCTTCGGGACTAGTAAGTACGAGCAGTACTTC. The encoded protein is CASSFGTSKYEQYF. This sequence joins TRBV5-6 and TRBJ2-7; 8 nucleotides match TRBD2. This CDR3 region has 14 residues. V was clipped by 2 bases and J by 4 bases; unmatched bases: 5. Germline CDR1 SGHDT, CDR2 YYEEEE.

The rearrangement joins TRBV18 to TRBJ2-1, with D maybe TRBD2 (6 bases). The germline V gene has CDR1 KGHSH and CDR2 LQKENI. The CDR3 length is 13 residues. The germline V and J ends were trimmed by 3 bases and 5 bases, with 8 bases remaining between them. CDR3 sequence (DNA): TGTGCCAGCTCACCCGGACTAAACAATGAGCAGTTCTTC. This gives the protein CASSPGLNNEQFF.

The chain links TRBV6-1 to TRBJ1-4; tentatively, D is TRBD1 (5 bases). The CDR3 is 15 amino acids. CDR1 MNHNS and CDR2 SASEGT come from the germline V gene. Trimming stripped 2 bases from V and 5 bases from J, with 12 bases between. CDR3 loop: CASSEWGTPNEKLFF. Here the CDR3 DNA reads TGTGCCAGCAGTGAATGGGGGACTCCAAATGAAAAACTGTTTTTT.